This TCR beta chain was sequenced in a study of molecular identifiers for immune sequencing clone quantification. The germline CDR1 and CDR2 sequences are SQVTM and ANQGSEA. The CDR3 consists of 10 residues. V lost 7 bases to trimming and J lost 6 bases, with 9 bases between them. TCRdb used MiXCR to reprocess the PCR reads, holding one entry per CDR3 protein. The sample lists 600,000 to 650,000 distinct CDR3 sequences, 15% to 20% seen once, with roughly 0.83% in the top ten. Points from the study as a whole: The study found clones above 20 RNA copies held over 98% of effector molecules and under 1% in naive cells. Reports indicate spiked Jurkat TCR RNA from one cell could be found among 1 million or so naive cells.

Using a CD8+CD4-CCR7+CD45RA+ phenotype, naive CD8 T cells were sorted. As to this clonotype: As yet, its antigen is unknown.

The TCR sequence derives from a human donor in good health. Some libraries in this study had Jurkat cell RNA spiked in. V and J are TRBV29-1 and TRBJ1-2; D may be TRBD1 (6 bases). The sequencing sample was made of naive CD8+ T cells from blood, with Jurkat cell RNA spiked in. Subset here: FACS-sorted CD8+CD4-CCR7+CD45RA+ naive T cells. The CDR3 sequence: CSAEGDGYTF. DNA of the CDR3: TGCAGCGCCGAGGGGGATGGCTACACCTTC.